This passage covers 5 T cell receptor delta chains from one sample sequenced in a study of delta chains in infants with herpesvirus infections. PBMC RNA was reverse transcribed using gamma-chain- and delta-chain-specific primers. TCRdb reprocessed the RT-PCR reads using CATT. The sample holds 400 or so delta-chain clones, 7.4% seen once. Sequenced material: peripheral blood, taken at time point 2 of longitudinal follow-up. These receptors came from a human donor who was a Ugandan infant, either HIV-exposed or HIV-unexposed (not recorded which).

This clone ranks as large. The V call is TRDV2, the J call TRDJ1, with TRDD3 matching over 11 bases. The germline CDR1 and CDR2 sequences are GEAIGNYY and EKD. The junction had 4 bases not matched to a gene; V was cut back by 2 bases and J by 0 bases. This CDR3 region has 16 residues. The CDR3 region is CACDILGDKYTDKLIF. For the CDR3, the DNA is TGTGCCTGTGACATACTGGGGGATAAGTACACCGATAAACTCATCTTT.

This clone is termed large (0.1 to 1%). The chain employs TRDV1 and TRDJ1, with 7 bases identical to TRDD3. The V and J ends lost 0 bases and 2 bases, in that order; junction bases with no gene match: 12. This CDR3 is built from 18 residues. Germline CDR1 TSWWSYY, CDR2 QGS. As DNA, the CDR3 is TGTGCTCTTGGGGAACTAGTAATTACGAGCTGGGGGACCGATAAACTCATCTTT. It specifies CALGELVITSWGTDKLIF.

Judged by abundance, this clone is large. V is TRAV29/DV5 and J is TRDJ1; tentative D call: TRDD2 (6 bases). CDR1 is NSMFDY and CDR2 is ISSIKDK in the germline V gene. The germline V and J ends were trimmed by 3 bases and 0 bases, with 12 bases remaining between them. The CDR3 extends over 14 amino acids. CDR3 nucleotides: TGTGCAGCAACCTTCCCGGACCACACCGATAAACTCATCTTT. It codes for CAATFPDHTDKLIF. Supplemented by reference TRAV29/DV5 and TRDJ1, the full variable domain reads DQQVKQNSPSLSVQEGRISILNCDYTNSMFDYFLWYKKYPAEGPTFLISISSIKDKNEDGRFTVFLNKSAKHLSLHIVPSQPGDSAVYFCAATFPDHTDKLIFGKGTRVTVEP.

This clone is labeled large (0.1 to 1%). V is TRDV1 and J is TRDJ1; D remains unclear. This CDR3 contains 16 residues. Trimming left V 2 bases short and J 0 bases short, with 13 bases between. Germline CDR1 and CDR2: TSWWSYY and QGS. The CDR3 protein is CALGEDGEVYTDKLIF. The CDR3 bases are TGTGCTCTTGGGGAAGACGGAGAAGTGTACACCGATAAACTCATCTTT.

This clone ranks as large (0.1 to 1%). V gene TRDV1 combines with J gene TRDJ1; D is possibly TRDD3 (9 bases). CDR3 length: 22 residues. The germline V and J ends were trimmed by 0 bases and 0 bases, with 29 bases remaining between them. Germline V lookup: CDR1 TSWWSYY, CDR2 QGS. In nucleotides, the CDR3 is TGTGCTCTTGGGGAACTAACGGCCTTCCTAACTGGGGGACACGAGGACACCGATAAACTCATCTTT. Protein product: CALGELTAFLTGGHEDTDKLIF.